A selection of T cell receptor beta chains follows, all from one sample in a study. Only in-frame clones appear in the TCRdb table, and some are missing; sequencing was by immunoSEQ multiplex PCR. In the table there are 60,000 to 85,000 clones, around 93% of which are singletons. Material for sequencing was PBMCs. Receptors originate from a man aged 35-49 years with rheumatoid arthritis. Each CDR3 is given with its conserved first and last residue. A D gene is named only where the DNA matches it firmly. For some rows the clone size is stated as once, few or many, or as a class when expanded; others skip it.

CDR3 length	J gene	clone size	D gene	V gene	CDR3 DNA	CDR3 protein
16	TRBJ1-2	.	.	TRBV18	TGTGCCAGCTCACCAGAATTACCTGTAGGTAACTATGGCTACACCTTC	CASSPELPVGNYGYTF
17	TRBJ1-5	.	.	TRBV2	TGTGCCAGCAGGCCGGGACCGGACCGAAATAGCAATCAGCCCCAGCATTTT	CASRPGPDRNSNQPQHF
17	TRBJ2-6	few	TRBD1	TRBV6-1	TGTGCCAGCAGTGGCCGGACAGGGAGCTCTGGGGCCAACGTCCTGACTTTC	CASSGRTGSSGANVLTF
16	TRBJ2-7	.	TRBD2	TRBV7-9	TGTGCCAGCAGCTGGAAAGTTGGGGGGGATACCTACGAGCAGTACTTC	CASSWKVGGDTYEQYF
15	TRBJ1-5	few	.	TRBV10-3	TGTGCCATCAGTGGAATGGGAGGAGGGAATCAGCCCCAGCATTTT	CAISGMGGGNQPQHF
15	TRBJ2-7	.	TRBD1	TRBV15	TGTGCCACCAGCAGAGATAGACAGGGGTCCTACGAGCAGTACTTC	CATSRDRQGSYEQYF
16	TRBJ1-4	.	.	TRBV5-8	TGTGCCAGCAGCTTGGTGACCCGGACGGTGCCGGGAAAACTGTTTTTT	CASSLVTRTVPGKLFF
14	TRBJ1-2	once	.	TRBV5-1	TGCGCCAGCAGCTATGGATCGGAGGGATATGGCTACACCTTC	CASSYGSEGYGYTF
13	TRBJ2-1	once	TRBD1	TRBV9	TGTGCCAGCAGCTTTCGGACAGGTAATGAGCAGTTCTTC	CASSFRTGNEQFF
16	TRBJ1-1	.	.	TRBV19	TGTGCCAGTAGTATTAGTAGTTCCAGGGCGAACACTGAAGCTTTCTTT	CASSISSSRANTEAFF
13	TRBJ2-7	once	.	TRBV19	TGTGCCAGTAGTCGGAGGGGACGGTACGAGCAGTACTTC	CASSRRGRYEQYF
15	TRBJ2-3	.	.	TRBV5-1	TGCGCCAGCAGCCCCCCCCTGGGAGGCACAGATACGCAGTATTTT	CASSPPLGGTDTQYF
12	TRBJ1-4	.	.	TRBV19	TGTGCCAGTAAAGGAGGAAATGAAAAACTGTTTTTT	CASKGGNEKLFF
11	TRBJ2-7	few	.	TRBV20-1	TGCAGTGCCCCATGGGCTGCCGAGCAGTACTTC	CSAPWAAEQYF
14	TRBJ2-7	.	.	TRBV2	TGTGCCAGTACCTCTTCGGAGGGCTCCTACGAGCAGTACTTC	CASTSSEGSYEQYF
16	TRBJ2-5	.	.	TRBV9	TGTGCCAGCAGCGTACGAGAGGGGACGTTGCAAGAGACCCAGTACTTC	CASSVREGTLQETQYF
14	TRBJ1-6	once	.	TRBV4-3	TGCGCCAGCAGCCAAGACAGGGATAATTCACCCCTCCACTTT	CASSQDRDNSPLHF
15	TRBJ2-2	.	.	TRBV30	TGTGCCTGGAGCAACGAGGGAGCTGGAGCCGGGGAGCTGTTTTTT	CAWSNEGAGAGELFF
14	TRBJ1-2	.	.	TRBV19	TGTGCCAGTAGCTGGTTTTTGACAGGATATGGCTACACCTTC	CASSWFLTGYGYTF
15	TRBJ2-1	.	TRBD2	TRBV11-1	TGTGCCAGCAGCTTACCACTAGCGGTTAACAATGAGCAGTTCTTC	CASSLPLAVNNEQFF
16	TRBJ2-7	.	TRBD2	TRBV7-2	TGTGCCAGCAGCTTCCGAGGAGCGGGGGTTACCTACGAGCAGTACTTC	CASSFRGAGVTYEQYF
13	TRBJ2-3	.	.	TRBV18	TGTGCCAGCTCACCACCGGGGCAGAGTACGCAGTATTTT	CASSPPGQSTQYF
16	TRBJ1-6	.	.	TRBV3-1/TRBV3-2	TGTGCCAGCAGCCCAACACGGGAATTTCTTAATTCACCCCTCCACTTT	CASSPTREFLNSPLHF
11	TRBJ2-7	.	.	TRBV6-5	TGTGCCAGCATAGGATCCTACGAGCAGTACTTC	CASIGSYEQYF
14	TRBJ2-7	.	TRBD2	TRBV5-4	TGTGCCAGCAGCCGTAGCGGGGGGGCTAATGAGCAGTACTTC	CASSRSGGANEQYF